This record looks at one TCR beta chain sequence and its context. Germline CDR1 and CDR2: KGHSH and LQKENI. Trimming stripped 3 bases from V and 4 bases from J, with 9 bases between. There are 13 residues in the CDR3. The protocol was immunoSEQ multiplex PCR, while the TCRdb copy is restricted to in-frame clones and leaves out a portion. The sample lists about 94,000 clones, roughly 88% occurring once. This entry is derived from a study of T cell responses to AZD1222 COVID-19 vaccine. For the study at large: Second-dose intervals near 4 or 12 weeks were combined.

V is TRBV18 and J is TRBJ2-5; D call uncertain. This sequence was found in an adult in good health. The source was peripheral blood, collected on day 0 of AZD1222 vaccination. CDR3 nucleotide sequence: TGTGCCAGCTCACCGGGTCATGGAGAGACCCAGTACTTC. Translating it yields CASSPGHGETQYF.